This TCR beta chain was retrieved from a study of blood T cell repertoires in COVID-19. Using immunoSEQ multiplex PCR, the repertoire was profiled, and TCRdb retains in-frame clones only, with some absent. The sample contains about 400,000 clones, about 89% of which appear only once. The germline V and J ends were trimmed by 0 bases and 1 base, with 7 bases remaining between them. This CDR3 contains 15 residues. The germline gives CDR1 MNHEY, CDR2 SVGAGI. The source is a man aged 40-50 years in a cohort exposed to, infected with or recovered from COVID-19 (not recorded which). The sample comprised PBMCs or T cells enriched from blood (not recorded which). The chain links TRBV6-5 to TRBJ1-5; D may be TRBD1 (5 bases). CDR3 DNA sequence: TGTGCCAGCAGTTACTCCGGGGGAAGCAATCAGCCCCAGCATTTT. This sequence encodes CASSYSGGSNQPQHF.